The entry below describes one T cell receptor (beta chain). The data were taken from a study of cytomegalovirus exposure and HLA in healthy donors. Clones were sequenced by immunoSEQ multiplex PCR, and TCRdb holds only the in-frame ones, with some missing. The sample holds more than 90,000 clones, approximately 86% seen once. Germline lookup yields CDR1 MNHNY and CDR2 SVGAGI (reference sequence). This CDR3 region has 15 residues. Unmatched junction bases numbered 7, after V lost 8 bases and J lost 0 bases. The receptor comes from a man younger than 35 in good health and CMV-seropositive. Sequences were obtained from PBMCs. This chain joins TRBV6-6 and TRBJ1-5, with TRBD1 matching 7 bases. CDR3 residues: CASGQTGNSNQPQHF. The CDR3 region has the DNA TGTGCCAGCGGCCAGACAGGGAATAGCAATCAGCCCCAGCATTTT.